These 3 T cell receptor beta chains share one sample of origin, sequenced in a study of regulatory T cells in long-lasting Graves disease. Researchers made TCR beta libraries by using iRepertoire HTBI primers and running Arm-PCR on CDR3 regions. TCRdb passed the multiplex PCR reads through MiXCR, listing each CDR3 protein once. Of approximately 540,000 distinct CDR3 sequences detected, 12% appear once; the ten largest clones hold about 8.3%. Time point in this sample: newly diagnosed GD, antithyroid drugs for less than 3 months. From RNA extracted from PBMCs, the TCR library was made. This same sample was also taken into another study, of T cells in Graves' hyperthyroidism and ophthalmopathy.

The source was peripheral blood mononuclear cells (PBMCs), collected at new diagnosis, from a patient treated with antithyroid drugs. These receptors were collected from a woman in her thirties with Graves disease.

This clonotype has ten or more counts. The J gene is TRBJ2-2, the V gene TRBV2; D may be TRBD1 (7 bases). Per the germline V gene, CDR1 is SNHLY and CDR2 is FYNNEI. Trimming left V 1 base short and J 4 bases short, with 10 bases between. The CDR3 is made up of 15 amino acids. CDR3 sequence (DNA): TGTGCCAGCAGTGAAGGCAGGGGGGCCACCGGGGAGCTGTTTTTT. Protein product: CASSEGRGATGELFF.

The sample holds many counts of this clonotype. V is TRBV5-6 and J is TRBJ2-5; 7 nucleotides align to TRBD2. Germline V gives CDR1 SGHDT, CDR2 YYEEEE. With V trimmed by 6 bases and J by 2 bases, 7 bases remained unmatched. This CDR3 is built from 14 residues. The CDR3 DNA follows: TGTGCCAGCACCCAACTAGCGCTTCAAGAGACCCAGTACTTC. Its protein product is CASTQLALQETQYF.

This clonotype was seen many times. V and J are TRBV27 and TRBJ2-7; 7 bases align to TRBD1. In germline, CDR1 is MNHEY, CDR2 SMNVEV (reference sequence). The CDR3 totals 16 residues. J lost 1 base, V lost 1 base, and 7 bases had no gene match. CDR3 bases: TGTGCCAGCAGTTTATACAGGGGCAACCTATCCTACGAGCAGTACTTC. It is translated as CASSLYRGNLSYEQYF.